This T cell receptor beta chain was identified in a study of T cell responses to AZD1222 COVID-19 vaccine. Second-dose recipients at about 4 or about 12 weeks were treated as one pooled group. Trimming shortened V by 3 bases and J by 3 bases, and 9 bases separated the two germline ends. CDR3 length: 13 amino acids. The germline CDR1 and CDR2 sequences are MGHRA and YSYEKL. Notes on this clone: Its antigen remains unidentified.

The protocol was immunoSEQ multiplex PCR, while the TCRdb copy is restricted to in-frame clones and leaves out a portion. The sample holds about 94,000 clones, roughly 85% seen once. General study findings and limits: Researchers took repertoire samples only after the peak T cell response had come. Spike-specific TCR breadth and depth were elevated following two AZD1222 doses. Mostly white British, mostly female donors; authors suggested clonal diversity may be underestimated.

The V gene is TRBV4-1, the J gene TRBJ2-7; D is perhaps TRBD1 (5 bases). This clonotype was sampled from an adult who received the AZD1222 COVID-19 vaccine. The input for sequencing was peripheral blood, taken 28 days after the second AZD1222 dose. CDR3 loop: CASSQGPRYEQYF. The DNA for the CDR3 is TGCGCCAGCAGCCAGGGGCCCCGCTACGAGCAGTACTTC.